These T cell receptor beta chains were read from a single sample in a study of blood T cell repertoires in COVID-19. Sequencing used immunoSEQ multiplex PCR; TCRdb keeps in-frame clones, though not all of them. The sample has approximately 250,000 clones, less than 85% seen once. The sequenced sample was peripheral blood. Receptor source: a man in his 60s who had recovered from COVID-19. Each CDR3 is given with its conserved first and last residue. Fields, in order: CDR3 DNA, CDR3 protein, CDR3 length, D gene, clone size, V gene, J gene. A D gene is named only where the DNA matches it firmly. Clone sizes are given selectively: once, few, many, or a class where the clone is expanded.

CDR3nt: TGCGCCAGCAGCCCCCGGACTAGCGGCGATACGCAGTATTTT
CDR3aa: CASSPRTSGDTQYF
len: 14
d_gene: TRBD2
abundance: few
v_gene: TRBV5-1
j_gene: TRBJ2-3

CDR3nt: TGTGCCAGCAGTTACCCGAGTTCACGAGCGGGGGCCAAGCAGTTCTTC
CDR3aa: CASSYPSSRAGAKQFF
len: 16
d_gene: TRBD2
abundance: -
v_gene: TRBV6-6
j_gene: TRBJ2-1

CDR3nt: TGTGCCAGCAGCTTACGCAGGACAAAGGCCGGGGAGCTGTTTTTT
CDR3aa: CASSLRRTKAGELFF
len: 15
d_gene: -
abundance: -
v_gene: TRBV7-9
j_gene: TRBJ2-2

CDR3nt: TGCAGCGTGGGACAGGCCCAAGAGACCCAGTACTTC
CDR3aa: CSVGQAQETQYF
len: 12
d_gene: TRBD1
abundance: -
v_gene: TRBV29-1
j_gene: TRBJ2-5

CDR3nt: TGTGCCATCAGTGCGCGAACCACCTACGAGCAGTACTTC
CDR3aa: CAISARTTYEQYF
len: 13
d_gene: -
abundance: -
v_gene: TRBV10-3
j_gene: TRBJ2-7

CDR3nt: TGTGCCACCAGCAGAGAGGGACAGTTATCCACAGATACGCAGTATTTT
CDR3aa: CATSREGQLSTDTQYF
len: 16
d_gene: TRBD1
abundance: -
v_gene: TRBV15
j_gene: TRBJ2-3

CDR3nt: TGCGCCAGCAGCCATAAGACAGGGGGTGTGAACACTGAAGCTTTCTTT
CDR3aa: CASSHKTGGVNTEAFF
len: 16
d_gene: TRBD1
abundance: -
v_gene: TRBV5-1
j_gene: TRBJ1-1

CDR3nt: TGTGCCAGCAGCTTAGCCCAATTTAGAGAGACCCAGTACTTC
CDR3aa: CASSLAQFRETQYF
len: 14
d_gene: -
abundance: -
v_gene: TRBV11-2
j_gene: TRBJ2-5

CDR3nt: TGTGCCAGCAGCTTGTTCCCAGGGAGGATGACTGGAAACACCATATATTTT
CDR3aa: CASSLFPGRMTGNTIYF
len: 17
d_gene: -
abundance: -
v_gene: TRBV5-4
j_gene: TRBJ1-3

CDR3nt: TGTGCCAGCAGCGTAGCAAACGGGGCAGATACGCAGTATTTT
CDR3aa: CASSVANGADTQYF
len: 14
d_gene: -
abundance: -
v_gene: TRBV9
j_gene: TRBJ2-3

CDR3nt: TGCGCCAGCAGCCAAGAACTCCGTAGCGGGGGAGGCGGCCAGTACTTC
CDR3aa: CASSQELRSGGGGQYF
len: 16
d_gene: TRBD2
abundance: few
v_gene: TRBV4-1
j_gene: TRBJ2-7

CDR3nt: TGCGCCAGCAGCTTATACCAGGGGTCGGGTACTGAAGCTTTCTTT
CDR3aa: CASSLYQGSGTEAFF
len: 15
d_gene: -
abundance: -
v_gene: TRBV5-1
j_gene: TRBJ1-1

CDR3nt: TGTGCCAGCAGTGAACAGAGGAACACTGAAGCTTTCTTT
CDR3aa: CASSEQRNTEAFF
len: 13
d_gene: -
abundance: -
v_gene: TRBV6-4
j_gene: TRBJ1-1

CDR3nt: TGTGCCTGGAAGAGACAGGGGGCCGGACAGCCCCAGCATTTT
CDR3aa: CAWKRQGAGQPQHF
len: 14
d_gene: TRBD1
abundance: -
v_gene: TRBV30
j_gene: TRBJ1-5

CDR3nt: TGTGCCAGCAGGGATCCCCTAGCGGGCTACAATGAGCAGTTCTTC
CDR3aa: CASRDPLAGYNEQFF
len: 15
d_gene: TRBD2
abundance: -
v_gene: TRBV6-5
j_gene: TRBJ2-1

CDR3nt: TGTGCCAGCAGGATGGGGAGTCGCACAGATACGCAGTATTTT
CDR3aa: CASRMGSRTDTQYF
len: 14
d_gene: -
abundance: -
v_gene: TRBV6-5
j_gene: TRBJ2-3